These T cell receptor beta chains were read from a single sample in a study of OX40 agonist ivuxolimab in advanced cancers. Produced via immunoSEQ multiplex PCR; TCRdb's table is partial and in-frame only. Of about 120,000 clones in the sample, approximately 90% were seen once. The sequencing here drew on CD4+ or CD8+ T cells sorted from blood, taken in a trial of the OX40 agonist ivuxolimab. The receptors shown here come from an adult with an advanced solid tumor such as melanoma, head and neck, liver or kidney cancer. The CDR3 runs from the conserved cysteine through the conserved F or W. The order of the fields is clone size, D gene, J gene, V gene, CDR3 protein, CDR3 DNA. The D gene is left open where the match is weak. Clone size is stated in some rows and not others, as once, few, many or a class when expanded.

>-|TRBD1|TRBJ1-1|TRBV7-2
CASSLGDRGLTEAFF
TGTGCCAGCAGCTTAGGAGACAGGGGACTCACTGAAGCTTTCTTT
>-|TRBD1|TRBJ1-1|TRBV5-1
CASTLGQANTEAFF
TGCGCCAGCACCCTCGGACAGGCGAACACTGAAGCTTTCTTT
>-|TRBD1|TRBJ1-1|TRBV7-3
CASSGGQGGTEAFF
TGTGCCAGCAGCGGGGGACAGGGCGGCACTGAAGCTTTCTTT
>-|-|TRBJ1-1|TRBV5-4
CASSFQGRQTEAFF
TGTGCCAGCAGCTTCCAGGGGAGGCAAACTGAAGCTTTCTTT
>-|TRBD2|TRBJ2-5|TRBV5-5
CASSLAVRLAGGPVETQYF
TGTGCCAGCAGCTTGGCCGTTCGGTTAGCGGGAGGGCCGGTGGAGACCCAGTACTTC
>-|-|TRBJ1-1|TRBV10-3
CAIRQGTEAFF
TGTGCCATCAGACAAGGTACTGAAGCTTTCTTT
>-|-|TRBJ2-1|TRBV30
CAWSVEFWLGEQFF
TGTGCCTGGAGTGTAGAATTTTGGCTGGGTGAGCAGTTCTTC
>-|-|TRBJ1-5|TRBV2
CASTKGYDQPQHF
TGTGCCAGCACCAAGGGGTACGATCAGCCCCAGCATTTT
>-|-|TRBJ2-1|TRBV6-6
CASSYGRKLIYNEQFF
TGTGCCAGCAGTTACGGGAGGAAACTGATTTACAATGAGCAGTTCTTC
>-|TRBD2|TRBJ2-5|TRBV7-7
CASSLFGGETQYF
TGTGCTAGCAGCTTGTTCGGGGGGGAGACCCAGTACTTC
>few|-|TRBJ2-5|TRBV2
CATEEDSQETQYF
TGTGCCACCGAAGAAGACTCCCAAGAGACCCAGTACTTC
>-|TRBD1|TRBJ2-7|TRBV7-2
CASSRDRGRDEQYF
TGTGCCAGCAGCCGAGACAGGGGACGGGACGAGCAGTACTTC
>-|-|TRBJ1-3|TRBV7-7
CASSPTPGTGNTIYF
TGTGCTAGCAGCCCCACTCCGGGAACTGGAAACACCATATATTTT
>-|-|TRBJ2-5|TRBV7-9
CASSLQGSRETQYF
TGTGCCAGCAGCTTACAAGGGTCGAGGGAGACCCAGTACTTC